This entry lists 19 T cell receptor beta chains sequenced from one sample in a study of blood T cell repertoires in COVID-19. Sequencing used immunoSEQ multiplex PCR; TCRdb keeps in-frame clones, though not all of them. Among roughly 250,000 clones listed, nearly 90% were seen once. Sequencing was carried out using peripheral blood. These receptors were obtained from a woman aged 40 to 50 who had recovered from COVID-19.

Comments on this clone: The same CDR3 is also encoded by other DNA sequences in this sample. The gene calls are TRBV7-6 and TRBJ2-2; the match to TRBD2 covers 8 bases. Germline V lookup: CDR1 SGHVS, CDR2 FNYEAQ. V shed 5 bases and J 4 bases; nucleotides not matched to a gene: 6. CDR3 length: 15 residues. The CDR3 DNA is TGTGCCAGCAGCCTCGGACTAGCAGGCACCGGGGAGCTGTTTTTT. Translated: CASSLGLAGTGELFF.

This sequence joins TRBV16 and TRBJ2-5; no reliable D call. The CDR3 sequence is 13 residues long. Looked up from germline, CDR1 is KGHSY and CDR2 is FQNENV. Deletions cut 4 bases from V and 0 bases from J, with 6 bases between. The CDR3 DNA is TGTGCCAGCAGCCTTACAAACCAAGAGACCCAGTACTTC. Residues: CASSLTNQETQYF.

The J gene is TRBJ2-5, the V gene TRBV18; tentative D call: TRBD2 (6 bases). Germline V gives CDR1 KGHSH, CDR2 LQKENI. The CDR3 runs 13 residues. Trimming removed 4 bases from V and 3 bases from J, with 9 bases in between. CDR3 nucleotide sequence: TGTGCCAGCTCACTACGACTAGAAGAGACCCAGTACTTC. It yields the protein CASSLRLEETQYF.

V is TRBV5-1 and J is TRBJ1-5; 7 bases agree with TRBD1. The CDR3 length is 15 residues. Germline values: CDR1 SGHRS, CDR2 YFSETQ. After removal of 4 bases from V and 1 base from J, the junction contained 5 bases not matched to a gene. As DNA, the CDR3 is TGCGCCAGCAGCCTGGAGGGACAGAGCAATCAGCCCCAGCATTTT. Translating it yields CASSLEGQSNQPQHF.

The chain recombines TRBV27 with TRBJ2-5, with TRBD1 matching over 8 bases. J lost 9 bases, V lost 5 bases, and 14 bases had no gene match. The CDR3 has 15 amino acids. Germline lookup yields CDR1 MNHEY and CDR2 SMNVEV (reference sequence). In nucleotides, the CDR3 is TGTGCCAGCAGTAGGGGACAGGTTGGGTTCGAGGCCCAGTACTTC. This translates into CASSRGQVGFEAQYF.

The table lists this clone with a count of one. The gene calls are TRBV5-4 and TRBJ2-5; TRBD2 might be the D (7 bases). The germline V gene has CDR1 SGHNT and CDR2 YYREEE (reference sequence). Trimming pared 7 bases from V and 1 base from J, leaving 14 bases between. CDR3 size: 14 residues. CDR3: CASSPGGSQETQYF. The CDR3, as DNA: TGTGCCAGCTCACCGGGGGGCAGCCAAGAGACCCAGTACTTC.

The chain uses TRBV18 and TRBJ1-5; 9 bases align to TRBD1. The germline V gene encodes CDR1 KGHSH and CDR2 LQKENI. Unmatched junction bases numbered 8, after V lost 5 bases and J lost 3 bases. The CDR3 runs to 16 residues. CDR3: CASSFGTGLFNQPQHF. As DNA, the CDR3 is TGTGCCAGCTCATTCGGGACAGGGCTTTTCAATCAGCCCCAGCATTTT.

The chain recombines TRBV6-2 or TRBV6-3 with TRBJ1-2; no definite D call. Trimming removed 3 bases from V and 0 bases from J, with 14 bases in between. The length of the CDR3 is 16 residues. Germline V gene sequence: CDR1 MNHEY, CDR2 SVGEGT. The CDR3 region is CASSYERGKTNYGYTF. The DNA of the CDR3 is TGTGCCAGCAGTTATGAGCGCGGGAAAACTAACTATGGCTACACCTTC.

Worth noting for this clone: At the DNA level, this CDR3 is encoded by other sequences in the same sample as well. The chain links TRBV5-1 to TRBJ1-2; no clear D gene. Germline assignment: CDR1 SGHRS and CDR2 YFSETQ. Trimming took off 0 bases at V and 1 base at J, with 4 bases between the two ends. The CDR3 totals 13 residues. CDR3 residues: CASSLGGNYGYTF. CDR3 nucleotide sequence: TGCGCCAGCAGCTTGGGCGGTAACTATGGCTACACCTTC.

This chain links TRBV7-9 with TRBJ2-4; 8 bases are shared with TRBD2. The germline gives CDR1 SEHNR, CDR2 FQNEAQ (reference sequence). The CDR3 is made up of 17 amino acids. Trimming removed 1 base from V and 3 bases from J; junction bases left unmatched: 8. CDR3 nucleotides: TGTGCCAGCAGCTTAGTCGGCGGGGGGACGGGCAAAAACATTCAGTACTTC. Its protein product is CASSLVGGGTGKNIQYF.

The chain recombines TRBV7-3 with TRBJ2-6; 7 bases fit TRBD1. The CDR3 has 17 residues. Germline assignment: CDR1 SGHTA and CDR2 FQGTGA. V dropped 4 bases and J dropped 1; count of bases not matched to a gene: 7. In nucleotides, the CDR3 is TGTGCCAGCAGCTCAACGGGACAGAGTTCTGGGGCCAACGTCCTGACTTTC. It yields the protein CASSSTGQSSGANVLTF.

The chain recombines TRBV24-1 with TRBJ1-5; no firm D call. There are 14 residues in the CDR3. Between the trimmed V and J ends, which lost 3 bases and 9 bases, there was a span of 14 bases. Germline CDR1 is KGHDR and CDR2 is SFDVKD. The CDR3 DNA is TGTGCCACCAGTGATCTGAGCGTCCGCCGGCCCCAGCATTTT. Amino acids: CATSDLSVRRPQHF.

The chain combines TRBV11-3 with TRBJ2-3; 12 bases are a match to TRBD2. The CDR3 runs 16 residues. V lost 6 bases and J lost 2; bases outside the gene matches: 6. CDR1 and CDR2 (germline): SGHNT, YENEEA. The CDR3 loop is CASRPGLAGYTDTQYF. Here the CDR3 DNA reads TGTGCCAGCAGACCAGGACTAGCGGGGTACACAGATACGCAGTATTTT.

This clone was detected once. The junction differs from germline at one of its ends, possibly a read error. The chain employs TRBV7-7 and TRBJ2-3; D is ambiguous. Per the germline V gene, CDR1 is SSHAT and CDR2 is FNYEAQ (reference sequence). The CDR3 consists of 14 residues. CDR3: CASSLTAGTDTQYF. The CDR3 nucleotides read TGTGCTAGCAGCTTAACGGCGGGCACAGATACGCAGTATTTT. Variable domain in full (rest from reference TRBV7-7 and TRBJ2-3): GAGVSQSPRYKVTKRGQDVTLRCDPISSHATLYWYQQALGQGPEFLTYFNYEAQPDKSGLPSDRFSAERPEGSISTLTIQRTEQRDSAMYRCASSLTAGTDTQYFGPGTRLTVL.

The rearrangement uses TRBV27 and TRBJ1-6, with D uncertain. The V end lost 6 bases, the J end lost 7 bases, and 16 bases lay between the germline ends. CDR3 length: 15 amino acids. Germline V CDR1 and CDR2: MNHEY, SMNVEV (reference sequence). CDR3 coding DNA: TGTGCCAGCAGGGGAGAAGGTATCGTAAATTCACCCCTCCACTTT. Translation: CASRGEGIVNSPLHF.

The chain has TRBV7-2 and TRBJ2-5; D perhaps matches TRBD2 (5 bases). The V gene's germline CDR1 is SGHTA and CDR2 FQGNSA. The V end lost 5 bases, the J end lost 4 bases, and 17 bases lay between the germline ends. The CDR3 length is 15 residues. The CDR3 coding sequence is TGTGCCAGCAGCCGCCGACGGGGTTACCGAGAGACCCAGTACTTC. It specifies CASSRRRGYRETQYF.

This rearrangement joins TRBV9 to TRBJ2-5; tentative D call: TRBD1 (6 bases). The ends were cut back, 0 bases at V and 4 bases at J, with 22 bases in the middle. The CDR3 contains 18 residues. The germline V gene has CDR1 SGDLS and CDR2 YYNGEE. The CDR3 DNA sequence: TGTGCCAGCAGCGTAGCTGAAAGCCTGGTCAGGGGCGGAGAGACCCAGTACTTC. The encoded protein is CASSVAESLVRGGETQYF.

V and J are TRBV11-3 and TRBJ2-2, with 7 positions matching TRBD1. Per germline, CDR1 SGHNT and CDR2 YENEEA. This CDR3 is 13 amino acids long. J was trimmed by 7 bases and V by 2 bases; bases with no gene match: 1. The CDR3 sequence is CASSLTGVGELFF. The DNA for the CDR3 is TGTGCCAGCAGCTTAACAGGGGTCGGGGAGCTGTTTTTT. Looking up the rest from reference TRBV11-3 and TRBJ2-2 gives the full variable domain: EAGVVQSPRYKIIEKKQPVAFWCNPISGHNTLYWYLQNLGQGPELLIRYENEEAVDDSQLPKDRFSAERLKGVDSTLKIQPAELGDSAVYLCASSLTGVGELFFGEGSRLTVL.

This clone turned up a few times. V usage is TRBV18 and J usage is TRBJ1-2; 9 positions match TRBD1. The CDR3 totals 15 residues. V was pared by 5 bases and J by 8 bases, with 12 bases of the junction left unmatched. Germline loops: CDR1 KGHSH, CDR2 LQKENI. The CDR3 DNA sequence: TGTGCCAGCTCAGACAGGGGGTCTAGCATCCAGGGCTACACCTTC. It yields the protein CASSDRGSSIQGYTF.